This T cell receptor beta chain originates from a study of blood T cells in healthy people across ages. As concerns this clonotype: No antigen is known for it.

Study-wide points: It was found that TCR beta diversity correlated strongly with the percentage of naive T cells.

The people who gave samples were healthy Caucasians from Russia, aged about 6 to 100. Combining a sample-barcoded 5' primer with a J-beta primer mix, a second PCR ran for roughly 6 to 11 cycles. Via MiXCR, TCRdb re-called the 5' RACE reads, giving one row per CDR3 protein. This table holds roughly 2 million distinct CDR3 sequences, just under 50% found once. The receptor's source is a woman aged 40-49 years in good health. Sequencing input: blood.

CDR3 residues: CASSLNAAAKETQYF. The CDR3 nucleotides are TGTGCCAGCAGCTTAAATGCAGCTGCTAAAGAGACCCAGTACTTC. The chain couples TRBV7-9 to TRBJ2-5; D gene uncertain. CDR1 SEHNR and CDR2 FQNEAQ come from the germline V gene (reference sequence). The CDR3 covers 15 residues. Trimming removed 2 bases from V and 3 bases from J, with 13 bases in between.